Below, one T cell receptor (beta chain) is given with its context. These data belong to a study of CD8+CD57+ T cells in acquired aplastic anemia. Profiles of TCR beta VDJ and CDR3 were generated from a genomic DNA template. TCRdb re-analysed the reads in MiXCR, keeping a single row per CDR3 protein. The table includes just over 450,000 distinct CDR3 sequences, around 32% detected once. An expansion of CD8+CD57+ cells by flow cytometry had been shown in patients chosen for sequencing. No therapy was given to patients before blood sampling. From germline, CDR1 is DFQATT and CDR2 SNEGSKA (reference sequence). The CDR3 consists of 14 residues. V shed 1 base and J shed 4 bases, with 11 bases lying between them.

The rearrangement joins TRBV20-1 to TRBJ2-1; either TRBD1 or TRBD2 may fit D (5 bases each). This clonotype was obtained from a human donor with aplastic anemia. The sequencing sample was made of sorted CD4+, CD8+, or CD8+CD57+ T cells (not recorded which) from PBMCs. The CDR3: CSARGGTTYNEQFF. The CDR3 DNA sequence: TGCAGTGCTAGAGGGGGGACCACTTACAATGAGCAGTTCTTC.